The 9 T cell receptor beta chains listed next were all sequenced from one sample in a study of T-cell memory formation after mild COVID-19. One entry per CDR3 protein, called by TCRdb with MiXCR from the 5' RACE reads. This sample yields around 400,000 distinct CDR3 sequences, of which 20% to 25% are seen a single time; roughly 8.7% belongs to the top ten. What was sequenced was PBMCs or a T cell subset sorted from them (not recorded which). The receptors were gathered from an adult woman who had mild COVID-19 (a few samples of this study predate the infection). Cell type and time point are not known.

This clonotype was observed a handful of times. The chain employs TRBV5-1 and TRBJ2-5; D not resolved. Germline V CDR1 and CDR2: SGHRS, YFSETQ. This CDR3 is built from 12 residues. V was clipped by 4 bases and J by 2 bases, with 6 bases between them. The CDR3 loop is CASSAEQETQYF. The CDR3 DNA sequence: TGCGCCAGCAGCGCGGAACAAGAGACCCAGTACTTC. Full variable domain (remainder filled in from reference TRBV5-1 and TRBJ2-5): KAGVTQTPRYLIKTRGQQVTLSCSPISGHRSVSWYQQTPGQGLQFLFEYFSETQRNKGNFPGRFSGRQFSNSRSEMNVSTLELGDSALYLCASSAEQETQYFGPGTRLLVL.

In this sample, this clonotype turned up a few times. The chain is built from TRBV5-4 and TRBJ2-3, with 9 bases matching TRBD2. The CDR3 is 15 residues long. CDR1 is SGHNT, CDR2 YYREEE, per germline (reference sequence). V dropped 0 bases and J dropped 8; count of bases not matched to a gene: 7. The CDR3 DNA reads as TGTGCCAGCAGCTTGGAGATAGCGGGGGATGGTACGCAGTATTTT. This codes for CASSLEIAGDGTQYF. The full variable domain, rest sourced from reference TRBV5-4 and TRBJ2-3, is ETGVTQSPTHLIKTRGQQVTLRCSSQSGHNTVSWYQQALGQGPQFIFQYYREEENGRGNFPPRFSGLQFPNYSSELNVNALELDDSALYLCASSLEIAGDGTQYFGPGTRLTVL.

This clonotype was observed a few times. CDR3 in amino acids: CASSLGTLYNEQFF. Here the CDR3 DNA reads TGCGCCAGCAGCTTAGGGACCCTCTACAATGAGCAGTTCTTC. The V and J genes are TRBV5-1 and TRBJ2-1; D may be TRBD1 or TRBD2 (5 bases each). V was cut by 2 bases and J by 3 bases, with 9 bases left in between. CDR1 is SGHRS and CDR2 is YFSETQ in the germline V gene. The CDR3 length is 14 residues. Complete variable domain (other parts from reference TRBV5-1 and TRBJ2-1): KAGVTQTPRYLIKTRGQQVTLSCSPISGHRSVSWYQQTPGQGLQFLFEYFSETQRNKGNFPGRFSGRQFSNSRSEMNVSTLELGDSALYLCASSLGTLYNEQFFGPGTRLTVL.

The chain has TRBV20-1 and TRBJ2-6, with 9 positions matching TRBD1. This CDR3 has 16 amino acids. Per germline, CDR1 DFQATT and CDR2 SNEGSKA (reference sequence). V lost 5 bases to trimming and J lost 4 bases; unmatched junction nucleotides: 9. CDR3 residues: CSADSRTGDGANVLTF. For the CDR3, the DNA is TGCAGTGCTGACAGTCGGACAGGGGACGGGGCCAACGTCCTGACTTTC.

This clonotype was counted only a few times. DNA for the CDR3: TGTGCCAGCACTTTCTCCGGCAGGGGGCGTGGGGATGGCTACACCTTC. Translated, it gives CASTFSGRGRGDGYTF. The V call is TRBV12-3 or TRBV12-4, the J call TRBJ1-2, with 8 bases lining up with TRBD1. This CDR3 contains 16 residues. J gave up 6 bases and V 7 bases, and 16 bases lay outside the gene matches.

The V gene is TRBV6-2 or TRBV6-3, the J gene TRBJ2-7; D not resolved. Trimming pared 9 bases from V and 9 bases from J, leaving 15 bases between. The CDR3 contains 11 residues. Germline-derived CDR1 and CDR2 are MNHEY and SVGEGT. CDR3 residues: CASFDLIPQYF. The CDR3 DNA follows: TGTGCCAGTTTCGACCTGATACCGCAGTACTTC.

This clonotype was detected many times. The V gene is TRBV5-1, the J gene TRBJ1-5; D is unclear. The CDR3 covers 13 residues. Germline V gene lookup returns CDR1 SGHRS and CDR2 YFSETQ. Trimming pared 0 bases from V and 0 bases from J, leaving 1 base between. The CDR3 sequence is CASSLDSNQPQHF. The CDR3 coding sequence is TGCGCCAGCAGCTTGGATAGCAATCAGCCCCAGCATTTT.

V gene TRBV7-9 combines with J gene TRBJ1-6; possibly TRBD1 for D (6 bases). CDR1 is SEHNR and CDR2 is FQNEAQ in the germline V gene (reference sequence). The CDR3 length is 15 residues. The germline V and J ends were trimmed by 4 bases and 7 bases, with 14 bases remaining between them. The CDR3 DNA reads TGTGCCAGCAGCTCAGAACAGGGTGGGAATTCACCCCTCCACTTT. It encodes CASSSEQGGNSPLHF.

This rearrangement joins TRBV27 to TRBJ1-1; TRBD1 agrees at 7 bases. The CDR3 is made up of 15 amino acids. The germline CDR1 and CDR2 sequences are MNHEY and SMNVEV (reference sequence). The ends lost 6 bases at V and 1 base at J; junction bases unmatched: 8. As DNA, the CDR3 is TGTGCCAGCAGAGCTCAGACAGGGCGGAACACTGAAGCTTTCTTT. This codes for CASRAQTGRNTEAFF.